These 9 T cell receptor beta chains were all obtained from the same sample, sequenced in a study of PD-1 blockade in classical Hodgkin lymphoma. Clones were sequenced by immunoSEQ multiplex PCR, and TCRdb holds only the in-frame ones, with some missing. The sample has 15,000 to 20,000 clones; 83% are singletons. Noted time point: cycle 4 day 1 (C4D1), after more than 5 weeks of nivolumab. Every single patient, without exception, relapsed after autologous stem cell transplantation, and brentuximab vedotin exposure varied. This specimen was peripheral blood mononuclear cells (PBMCs), taken before the fourth cycle of nivolumab. Receptors were obtained from a human donor with classical Hodgkin lymphoma.

In its sample, this clone was seen once. V usage is TRBV27 and J usage is TRBJ2-7; D is ambiguous. Germline CDR1 and CDR2: MNHEY and SMNVEV (reference sequence). V was trimmed by 3 bases and J by 3 bases, leaving 12 bases between them. CDR3 length: 14 residues. CDR3 sequence: CASSLEEDLYEQYF. CDR3 sequence (DNA): TGTGCCAGCAGTTTGGAAGAAGACCTCTACGAGCAGTACTTC.

This clone has a single count. The V and J genes are TRBV5-1 and TRBJ2-1; TRBD2 agrees at 9 bases. With V trimmed by 0 bases and J by 6 bases, 10 bases remained unmatched. This CDR3 comprises 17 residues. The germline V gene encodes CDR1 SGHRS and CDR2 YFSETQ. CDR3: CASSLAGGAGGLNEQFF. In nucleotides, the CDR3 is TGCGCCAGCAGCTTGGCGGGCGGAGCGGGGGGACTCAATGAGCAGTTCTTC.

The genes are TRBV9 and TRBJ2-7, with TRBD1 as a possible D gene (5 bases). The CDR3 covers 14 residues. The germline gives CDR1 SGDLS, CDR2 YYNGEE. Trimming pared 0 bases from V and 7 bases from J, leaving 14 bases between. CDR3 residues: CASSVVAQDGEQYF. In nucleotides, the CDR3 is TGTGCCAGCAGCGTAGTAGCACAGGATGGAGAGCAGTACTTC. The full variable domain, rest sourced from reference TRBV9 and TRBJ2-7, is DSGVTQTPKHLITATGQRVTLRCSPRSGDLSVYWYQQSLDQGLQFLIQYYNGEERAKGNILERFSAQQFPDLHSELNLSSLELGDSALYFCASSVVAQDGEQYFGPGTRLTVT.

The chain recombines TRBV4-1 with TRBJ1-2, with a weak D call TRBD1 (6 bases). V was clipped by 1 base and J by 4 bases, with 28 bases between them. The CDR3 spans 20 residues. The germline CDR1 and CDR2 sequences are MGHRA and YSYEKL. This chain's CDR3 is CASSQVAGDHHKRLGYGYTF. The CDR3 DNA reads TGCGCCAGCAGCCAAGTCGCAGGGGATCATCACAAGAGGTTGGGCTATGGCTACACCTTC.

The V gene is TRBV5-1, the J gene TRBJ2-2; tentatively, D is TRBD1 or TRBD2 (6 bases each). The CDR3 spans 15 residues. The germline V and J ends were trimmed by 4 bases and 6 bases, with 16 bases remaining between them. CDR1 and CDR2 from the germline V gene are SGHRS and YFSETQ. CDR3 in amino acids: CASSQQPGEAGELFF. The CDR3 DNA reads as TGCGCCAGCAGCCAACAACCAGGGGAGGCCGGGGAGCTGTTTTTT.

The rearrangement uses TRBV2 and TRBJ2-7; 8 positions match TRBD1. The CDR3 loop spans 13 amino acids. Germline lookup yields CDR1 SNHLY and CDR2 FYNNEI. Losses at the gene ends were 8 bases for V and 2 bases for J; bases not matched to a gene: 5. For the CDR3, the DNA is TGTGCCAGCCAGACAGGGGTCCCCTACGAGCAGTACTTC. It encodes CASQTGVPYEQYF. Full variable domain (outside the CDR3, taken from reference TRBV2 and TRBJ2-7): EPEVTQTPSHQVTQMGQEVILRCVPISNHLYFYWYRQILGQKVEFLVSFYNNEISEKSEIFDDQFSVERPDGSNFTLKIRSTKLEDSAMYFCASQTGVPYEQYFGPGTRLTVT.

This clone has a handful of counts. The chain uses TRBV5-1 and TRBJ2-2; TRBD1 or TRBD2 may be the D gene (5 bases each). This CDR3 has 14 amino acids. Germline values: CDR1 SGHRS, CDR2 YFSETQ. V shed 4 bases and J shed 4 bases, with 11 bases lying between them. DNA of the CDR3: TGCGCCAGCAGCCCGGGACCGGGCACCGGGGAGCTGTTTTTT. Translating gives CASSPGPGTGELFF.

This clone was observed a single time. The chain combines TRBV18 with TRBJ2-5; maybe TRBD2 (6 bases). Trimming took off 2 bases at V and 3 bases at J, with 19 bases between the two ends. CDR1 and CDR2 from the germline V gene are KGHSH and LQKENI. This CDR3 contains 17 residues. The CDR3 nucleotides are TGTGCCAGCTCACCAAAGGATCCAGCTAGCGATAAAGAGACCCAGTACTTC. It is translated as CASSPKDPASDKETQYF.

The chain joins TRBV5-1 to TRBJ1-3; no clear D gene. Trimming removed 0 bases from V and 8 bases from J, with 15 bases in between. CDR1 is SGHRS and CDR2 is YFSETQ in the germline V gene. This CDR3 comprises 15 residues. Here the CDR3 reads CASSLAGKVVDTIYF. The CDR3 DNA sequence: TGCGCCAGCAGCTTGGCGGGGAAGGTCGTGGACACCATATATTTT.